This T cell receptor (beta chain) was retrieved from a study of blood T cell repertoires in COVID-19. Study background: T cells, B-cell-depleted T cells, or PBMCs supplied cDNA or gDNA.

V lost 1 base, J lost 6 bases, and 4 bases lay in between. The CDR3 loop spans 11 amino acids. CDR1 is GTSNPN and CDR2 is SVGIG in the germline V gene (reference sequence). In terms of age and location, participants ranged from about 18 to 89 years and lived in about two dozen US areas. Researchers sorted participants into cohorts using their self-reported clinical history. Symptom resolution, clearance, or two negative PCRs marked the recovered donors of Cohort 3. Sequencing used immunoSEQ multiplex PCR; TCRdb keeps in-frame clones, though not all of them. The repertoire consists of around 300,000 clones, with roughly nine tenths occurring once and the leading ten covering 2% to 3%.

Sequencing was done on a sample of PBMCs or T cells enriched from blood (not recorded which). This receptor was identified in a young woman who had recovered from COVID-19. The chain carries TRBV30 and TRBJ2-1; D not resolved. The CDR3 region has the DNA TGTGCCTGGAGTGAGCTCAATGAGCAGTTCTTC. Translated: CAWSELNEQFF.